One and the same sample provided the 19 T cell receptor beta chains below, sequenced in a study of T cell responses to AZD1222 COVID-19 vaccine listed by TCRdb under 2021. In light of the paper, this sample's time point label describes: baseline before first vaccination. The library was made by the immunoSEQ multiplex PCR assay. Entries here come from immuneACCESS through TCRdb and include only in-frame sequences with V and J called. Some clones fail to appear in such tables; in the studies checked, an unresolved V gene covers under half of the shortfall, and the cause of the remainder is unknown. The sample table contains tens of thousands of clones; only one count was recorded for approximately 90% of them. The top ten clonotypes cover about 1.4% of the sample. The sequencing here drew on peripheral blood, taken on day 0 of AZD1222 vaccination. The origin of the receptors is an adult in good health.

The chain recombines TRBV29-1 with TRBJ1-2; the D gene is possibly TRBD1 (5 bases). Deletions cut 6 bases from V and 7 bases from J, with 18 bases between. Germline V lookup: CDR1 SQVTM, CDR2 ANQGSEA. The CDR3 is 13 residues long. The CDR3 coding sequence is TGCAGCGTCGGCCTCGTGGCGGGGGGTGGCTACACCTTC. Its translation is CSVGLVAGGGYTF.

This chain uses TRBV15 with TRBJ2-1; tentatively, D is TRBD2 (6 bases). Trimming removed 4 bases at V and 8 bases at J, with 21 bases between. The length of the CDR3 is 16 residues. CDR1 is LNHNV and CDR2 is YYDKDF in the germline V gene (reference sequence). The CDR3 region has the DNA TGTGCCACCAGCATTCGACTAGGACTACAATCTTATGAGCAGTTCTTC. It yields the protein CATSIRLGLQSYEQFF.

The chain joins TRBV5-1 to TRBJ1-5; 9 positions match TRBD1. Germline loops: CDR1 SGHRS, CDR2 YFSETQ. The CDR3 sequence is 13 residues long. V lost 7 bases to trimming and J lost 7 bases; unmatched junction nucleotides: 6. CDR3 nucleotide sequence: TGCGCCAGCGCACGGGACAGGGACCAGCCCCAGCATTTT. Its translation: CASARDRDQPQHF.

This chain connects TRBV27 to TRBJ2-2; TRBD1 aligns across 9 bases. CDR3 size: 18 residues. Looked up from germline, CDR1 is MNHEY and CDR2 is SMNVEV (reference sequence). Trimming at V came to 7 bases and at J to 1 base, leaving 13 bases not matched to a gene. CDR3 DNA: TGTGCCAGCAACGCCGCTCCGGGACAGGGCTTGAACACCGGGGAGCTGTTTTTT. Protein sequence: CASNAAPGQGLNTGELFF.

The J gene is TRBJ2-2, the V gene TRBV5-1; D not resolved. CDR3 size: 13 residues. The germline gives CDR1 SGHRS, CDR2 YFSETQ. V was pared by 4 bases and J by 2 bases, with 6 bases between. The CDR3 DNA reads as TGCGCCAGCAGCGTGACCAACACCGGGGAGCTGTTTTTT. Translating it yields CASSVTNTGELFF.

V and J are TRBV14 and TRBJ1-2; TRBD1 aligns across 9 bases. V trimming: 3 bases; J trimming: 5 bases; junction bases outside the gene matches: 4. CDR1 is SGHDN, CDR2 FVKESK, per germline. The length of the CDR3 is 14 residues. CDR3 in DNA: TGTGCCAGCAGCCAGGGACAGGGTGCATATGGCTACACCTTC. This codes for CASSQGQGAYGYTF.

This clone has only one observation. This sequence joins TRBV30 and TRBJ1-2; D may be TRBD1 (6 bases). This CDR3 has 18 residues. The germline CDR1 and CDR2 sequences are GTSNPN and SVGIG (reference sequence). V dropped 2 bases and J dropped 4 bases, with 26 bases sitting between them. The CDR3 loop is CAWSHSGQRTMLGYGYTF. DNA for the CDR3: TGTGCCTGGAGTCATAGCGGACAGCGGACTATGCTAGGCTATGGCTACACCTTC.

The chain carries TRBV4-3 and TRBJ1-2, with TRBD1 identical over 10 bases. The CDR3 consists of 15 residues. Germline assignment: CDR1 LGHNA and CDR2 YSLEER. The junction had 2 bases not matched to a gene; V was cut back by 4 bases and J by 0 bases. The CDR3 loop reads CASSRGQGANYGYTF. The CDR3 region has the DNA TGCGCCAGCAGCCGTGGACAGGGGGCTAACTATGGCTACACCTTC.

The CDR3 loop is CASSASSASNQPQHF. In DNA, the CDR3 is TGTGCCAGCAGTGCCTCTTCCGCAAGCAATCAGCCCCAGCATTTT. The chain couples TRBV27 to TRBJ1-5; D remains ambiguous. Between the trimmed V and J ends, which lost 5 bases and 1 base, there was a span of 12 bases. The germline V gene encodes CDR1 MNHEY and CDR2 SMNVEV (reference sequence). This CDR3 is 15 amino acids long.

This CDR3 reads CASSPQGLVNQPQHF. The DNA for the CDR3 is TGTGCCAGCAGTCCTCAGGGATTAGTCAATCAGCCCCAGCATTTT. This chain connects TRBV2 to TRBJ1-5; a weak D match, TRBD1 (5 bases). Trimming removed 5 bases from V and 3 bases from J, with 14 bases in between. Germline V CDR1 and CDR2: SNHLY, FYNNEI. This CDR3 is 15 amino acids long.

This sequence joins TRBV6-5 and TRBJ2-7, with a weak D call TRBD2 (5 bases). The V end was cut by 8 bases, the J end by 6 bases, with 14 bases between. The V gene's germline CDR1 is MNHEY and CDR2 SVGAGI. The CDR3 is 12 residues long. The CDR3 spells CASSSRSSEQYF. The DNA for the CDR3 is TGTGCCAGCTCTAGCAGGTCTAGCGAGCAGTACTTC.

The chain couples TRBV7-2 to TRBJ1-5; a weak D match, TRBD1 (6 bases). The germline V gene encodes CDR1 SGHTA and CDR2 FQGNSA. The CDR3 length is 18 residues. V was pared by 1 base and J by 2 bases, with 18 bases between. CDR3 protein: CASSLGTGSGTGNQPQHF. CDR3 nucleotide sequence: TGTGCCAGCAGCTTAGGAACAGGGTCGGGGACGGGCAATCAGCCCCAGCATTTT.

The chain combines TRBV10-3 with TRBJ2-7; no clear D gene. The V end was cut by 10 bases, the J end by 0 bases, with 13 bases between. From germline, CDR1 is ENHRY and CDR2 SYGVKD. CDR3 length equals 13 residues. The CDR3 protein is CATGSSGSYEQYF. CDR3 bases: TGTGCCACCGGATCATCCGGCTCCTACGAGCAGTACTTC.

V usage is TRBV5-5 and J usage is TRBJ1-1, with a tentative D call TRBD1 (5 bases). CDR3 length equals 14 residues. The V gene's germline CDR1 is SGHKS and CDR2 YYEKEE (reference sequence). V lost 1 base, J lost 10 bases, and 17 bases lay in between. The CDR3: CASSLLTVQGIAFF. Written as DNA, the CDR3 is TGTGCCAGCAGCTTGTTGACTGTGCAGGGAATAGCTTTCTTT.

This clone was counted a few times. The J gene is TRBJ1-5, the V gene TRBV6-5, with D possibly TRBD1 on 6 matching bases. Trimming shortened V by 5 bases and J by 5 bases, and 16 bases separated the two germline ends. This CDR3 is 15 amino acids long. Germline V gene data show CDR1 as MNHEY and CDR2 as SVGAGI. CDR3 bases: TGTGCCAGCAGTAGGGGGAGCGGGGGGCATCAGCCCCAGCATTTT. This codes for CASSRGSGGHQPQHF.

This clone was counted a few times. The chain uses TRBV5-7 and TRBJ1-2; D remains unclear. TRBV5-7 is classed as an ORF, of uncertain function. CDR3 size: 14 residues. Trimming removed 4 bases at V and 7 bases at J, with 17 bases between. CDR3 residues: CASSVPASVAGYTF. CDR3 in DNA: TGTGCCAGCAGCGTCCCCGCCTCGGTAGCTGGCTACACCTTC.

The chain has TRBV18 and TRBJ1-6; a possible D gene is TRBD1 (5 bases). V was trimmed by 6 bases and J by 6 bases, leaving 12 bases between them. Per germline, CDR1 KGHSH and CDR2 LQKENI. The CDR3 contains 14 residues. The CDR3 coding sequence is TGTGCCAGCTCCAGGGCGGGATTTAATTCACCCCTCCACTTT. Protein product: CASSRAGFNSPLHF.

V is TRBV27 and J is TRBJ1-3; 7 nucleotides line up with TRBD1. CDR3 length: 15 amino acids. Germline CDR1 and CDR2: MNHEY and SMNVEV (reference sequence). The V segment lost 0 bases and the J segment 4 bases; nucleotides outside the gene matches: 3. The CDR3 sequence is CASSLSGTVGNTIYF. CDR3 in DNA: TGTGCCAGCAGTTTATCCGGGACAGTCGGAAACACCATATATTTT.

V usage is TRBV19 and J usage is TRBJ1-5, with 7 bases aligning to TRBD1. CDR3 size: 16 residues. Germline lookup yields CDR1 LNHDA and CDR2 SQIVND (reference sequence). V gave up 5 bases and J gave up 0 bases; unmatched junction bases: 7. This chain's CDR3 is CASSPGQFYSNQPQHF. For the CDR3, the DNA is TGTGCCAGTAGTCCGGGACAGTTTTATAGCAATCAGCCCCAGCATTTT.